This T cell receptor (beta chain) was retrieved from a study of cytomegalovirus exposure and HLA in healthy donors. Study-wide points: Sequences of the TCR beta chain were said to predict the HLA-A and HLA-B alleles of most subjects accurately. Other equally common chains were less clonally expanded than HLA-associated TCR beta chains, a later analysis showed. Roughly even sequencing depth across donors was the assumption behind the presence/absence analyses.

Germline V gene lookup returns CDR1 MGHRA and CDR2 YSYEKL. The V segment lost 1 base and the J segment 3 bases; nucleotides outside the gene matches: 2. CDR3 length: 15 residues. Points on this clone: Its antigen remains unidentified.

Sampled while nominally healthy, donors likely had unrecorded immune exposures. Researchers ran the PCR with 60 Vbeta and 13 Jbeta primers. Produced via immunoSEQ multiplex PCR; TCRdb's table is partial and in-frame only. The sample yields fewer than 140,000 clones, roughly 73% seen once. Sequencing was carried out using PBMCs. This chain joins TRBV4-1 and TRBJ2-3; 9 nucleotides match TRBD2. This TCR was recovered from a man aged 35 to 55 in good health and CMV-seronegative. DNA for the CDR3: TGCGCCAGCAGCCAAGTTGCGGGGGGGACAGATACGCAGTATTTT. Translated, it gives CASSQVAGGTDTQYF.